Given below is one T cell receptor (beta chain) in context. These data originate in a study of blood T cell repertoires in COVID-19. Authors' analysis steps: Estimation of nucleated cell counts was performed using reference gene primer amplification. The repertoire was sequenced with immunoSEQ multiplex PCR; TCRdb's copy has only in-frame clones and lacks some. Clonal size and the V and J genes are those of that table, whereas D and trimming came from the DNA. The sample yields about 200,000 clones, 80% to 95% seen once. V gave up 7 bases and J gave up 5 bases; unmatched junction bases: 7. Germline lookup yields CDR1 MNHEY and CDR2 SVGAGI. This CDR3 is built from 13 residues.

The TCR comes from a man in his sixties with COVID-19, enrolled during active disease. The sample was peripheral blood. V gene TRBV6-5 combines with J gene TRBJ2-5, with 7 nucleotides matching TRBD2. The CDR3 DNA follows: TGTGCCAGCACTAGCGGAATTATGGAGACCCAGTACTTC. Protein sequence: CASTSGIMETQYF.